This T cell receptor (beta chain) originates from a study of cytomegalovirus exposure and HLA in healthy donors. Germline lookup yields CDR1 MDHEN and CDR2 SYDVKM. The V segment lost 8 bases and the J segment 8 bases; nucleotides outside the gene matches: 6. CDR3 length: 13 amino acids. The PCR contained 60 Vbeta and 13 Jbeta primers. Only in-frame clones appear in the TCRdb table, and some are missing; sequencing was by immunoSEQ multiplex PCR. The profile shows about 140,000 clones, around 79% of them singletons. The sample consisted of PBMCs. The sequence came from a man between 18 and 35 years old in good health and CMV-seronegative. J is TRBJ1-2 and V is TRBV28, with 12 bases identical to TRBD1. CDR3 sequence reads: CASRDRGREGYTF. DNA for the CDR3: TGTGCCAGCCGGGACAGGGGGCGAGAAGGCTACACCTTC.